The next 19 T cell receptor beta chains were all read from a single sample in a study of CD8 T cells in Susac syndrome. Random hexamers primed reverse transcription of roughly 0.5 to 1 ug RNA. TCRdb redid the calling of the immunoSEQ multiplex PCR reads with MiXCR, one entry per CDR3 protein. The sample contains around 230,000 distinct CDR3 sequences, 90% to 96% of which appear only once. Sequencing was carried out using CD4+ T cells from PBMCs. The receptors were sampled from a human donor with Susac syndrome.

This rearrangement joins TRBV20-1 to TRBJ2-1, with 10 nucleotides matching TRBD2. Germline assignment: CDR1 DFQATT and CDR2 SNEGSKA (reference sequence). V trimming: 0 bases; J trimming: 7 bases; junction bases outside the gene matches: 9. The CDR3 covers 16 residues. CDR3 DNA sequence: TGCAGTGCTAGAGAGAGTGGGACTAGCGCCCCAAATGAGCAGTTCTTC. As protein: CSARESGTSAPNEQFF.

The chain is built from TRBV19 and TRBJ1-1, with a possible D match to TRBD1 (5 bases). The CDR3 extends over 13 amino acids. Germline-derived CDR1 and CDR2 are LNHDA and SQIVND (reference sequence). Deletions cut 3 bases from V and 3 bases from J, with 8 bases between. The CDR3 loop is CASSITRDTEAFF. The DNA for the CDR3 is TGTGCCAGTAGTATCACCAGGGACACTGAAGCTTTCTTT.

The chain combines TRBV4-1 with TRBJ2-1; 12 nucleotides match TRBD2. Unmatched junction bases numbered 14, after V lost 0 bases and J lost 2 bases. There are 21 residues in the CDR3. Germline CDR1 MGHRA, CDR2 YSYEKL. Written as DNA, the CDR3 is TGCGCCAGCAGCCAAGAAGGTCTAGCGGGAGGGCCACAGCGGGCCTACAATGAGCAGTTCTTC. It yields the protein CASSQEGLAGGPQRAYNEQFF.

V is TRBV24-1 and J is TRBJ1-1; D unresolved. Per the germline V gene, CDR1 is KGHDR and CDR2 is SFDVKD. This CDR3 has 13 residues. Trimming removed 1 base from V and 1 base from J, with 3 bases in between. CDR3 loop: CATSDFGNTEAFF. The DNA of the CDR3 is TGTGCCACCAGTGATTTTGGGAACACTGAAGCTTTCTTT.

The chain carries TRBV9 and TRBJ2-7; the D gene is possibly TRBD1 (6 bases). Germline V gives CDR1 SGDLS, CDR2 YYNGEE. Trimming took 0 bases from V and 1 from J, leaving 11 bases between them. This CDR3 is 15 amino acids long. The CDR3 here is CASSVGDTFSYEQYF. The CDR3 region has the DNA TGTGCCAGCAGCGTAGGGGACACCTTTTCCTACGAGCAGTACTTC.

The rearrangement joins TRBV6-1 to TRBJ1-3, with D unclear. The V and J ends lost 6 bases and 4 bases respectively, with 19 bases between them. The CDR3 contains 16 residues. Germline-derived CDR1 and CDR2 are MNHNS and SASEGT. In DNA form, the CDR3 reads TGTGCCAGCAGCCGGGGAGTGGGCTACGAGGGAAACACCATATATTTT. Its protein product is CASSRGVGYEGNTIYF.

The chain joins TRBV11-2 to TRBJ2-7; D is perhaps TRBD2 (5 bases). The germline V and J ends were trimmed by 5 bases and 2 bases, with 13 bases remaining between them. CDR3 size: 14 residues. Per germline, CDR1 SGHAT and CDR2 FQNNGV. The chain's CDR3 is CASSRSGDTYEQYF. CDR3 sequence (DNA): TGTGCCAGCAGCCGCAGCGGAGATACCTACGAGCAGTACTTC. Variable domain in full (rest from reference TRBV11-2 and TRBJ2-7): EAGVAQSPRYKIIEKRQSVAFWCNPISGHATLYWYQQILGQGPKLLIQFQNNGVVDDSQLPKDRFSAERLKGVDSTLKIQPAKLEDSAVYLCASSRSGDTYEQYFGPGTRLTVT.

V is TRBV7-9 and J is TRBJ2-3; 7 bases line up with TRBD1. CDR3 length: 15 residues. Trimming cost V 5 bases and J 1 base; bases outside gene matches: 6. In germline, CDR1 is SEHNR, CDR2 FQNEAQ (reference sequence). As DNA, the CDR3 is TGTGCCAGCAGCCCTACCGGACAGGGCACAGATACGCAGTATTTT. It is translated as CASSPTGQGTDTQYF.

The CDR3 spells CASSVPSEGTEAFF. CDR3 DNA sequence: TGTGCCAGCAGTGTCCCTTCGGAGGGCACTGAAGCTTTCTTT. This chain links TRBV28 with TRBJ1-1, with D uncertain. Germline V CDR1 and CDR2: MDHEN, SYDVKM. The CDR3 totals 14 residues. V lost 5 bases and J 4 bases, leaving 14 bases between the germline ends. The full variable domain, its missing parts supplied by reference TRBV28 and TRBJ1-1, is DVKVTQSSRYLVKRTGEKVFLECVQDMDHENMFWYRQDPGLGLRLIYFSYDVKMKEKGDIPEGYSVSREKKERFSLILESASTNQTSMYLCASSVPSEGTEAFFGQGTRLTVV.

The chain recombines TRBV5-4 with TRBJ2-1; D not resolved. The CDR3 runs to 14 residues. V lost 4 bases and J lost 6, with 14 bases in between. The germline gives CDR1 SGHNT, CDR2 YYREEE (reference sequence). The CDR3 sequence: CASSQDGRSNEQFF. The CDR3 DNA follows: TGTGCCAGCAGCCAGGACGGTCGGTCCAATGAGCAGTTCTTC.

V is TRBV7-2 and J is TRBJ2-5; D not resolved. The CDR3 consists of 13 residues. CDR1 is SGHTA and CDR2 is FQGNSA in the germline V gene. The V end lost 5 bases, the J end lost 5 bases, and 12 bases lay between the germline ends. The CDR3 here is CASSRGPPETQYF. In DNA form, the CDR3 reads TGTGCCAGCAGCCGTGGACCTCCGGAGACCCAGTACTTC.

The chain has TRBV6-5 and TRBJ2-4; the D call may be TRBD1 or TRBD2 (5 bases each). The CDR3 has 17 residues. CDR1 is MNHEY, CDR2 SVGAGI, per germline. The ends were cut back, 4 bases at V and 0 bases at J, with 16 bases in the middle. The CDR3 DNA follows: TGTGCCAGCAGTTTGACCGGGACCCCGTTAGCCAAAAACATTCAGTACTTC. It specifies CASSLTGTPLAKNIQYF.

The chain has TRBV4-2 and TRBJ2-3; the D is unclear. There are 14 residues in the CDR3. V was cut by 2 bases and J by 0 bases, with 6 bases left in between. Germline values: CDR1 LGHNA, CDR2 YNFKEQ. CDR3 region: CASSQPASTDTQYF. The CDR3, as DNA: TGTGCCAGCAGCCAACCCGCCAGCACAGATACGCAGTATTTT.

The CDR3 protein is CASSLDSPAGELFF. The CDR3 nucleotides read TGCGCCAGCAGCTTGGACTCCCCAGCCGGGGAGCTGTTTTTT. The chain couples TRBV5-1 to TRBJ2-2; no definite D call. The CDR3 sequence is 14 residues long. V was cut by 0 bases and J by 6 bases, with 9 bases left in between. CDR1 and CDR2 from the germline V gene are SGHRS and YFSETQ.

The chain couples TRBV5-1 to TRBJ2-5, with TRBD1 matching over 9 bases. J gave up 2 bases and V 0 bases, and 2 bases lay outside the gene matches. This CDR3 spans 15 amino acids. From germline, CDR1 is SGHRS and CDR2 YFSETQ. The chain's CDR3 is CASSLGQGGQETQYF. In nucleotides, the CDR3 is TGCGCCAGCAGCTTGGGACAGGGGGGACAAGAGACCCAGTACTTC.

V gene TRBV20-1 combines with J gene TRBJ1-1; tentatively, D is TRBD1 (6 bases). Germline CDR1 DFQATT, CDR2 SNEGSKA (reference sequence). This CDR3 comprises 14 residues. Trimming took 8 bases from V and 4 from J, leaving 20 bases between them. CDR3: CSLRTANVGTEAFF. For the CDR3, the DNA is TGCAGTCTAAGGACAGCCAACGTGGGCACTGAAGCTTTCTTT.

This clonotype was recorded only once. V usage is TRBV3-1 and J usage is TRBJ2-4, with 9 bases that match TRBD1. The CDR3 is made up of 16 amino acids. V lost 0 bases, J lost 7 bases, and 7 bases stayed unmatched. CDR1 is LGHDT and CDR2 is YNNKEL in the germline V gene (reference sequence). This chain's CDR3 is CASSQDRGQGRNIQYF. In DNA form, the CDR3 reads TGTGCCAGCAGCCAAGATCGGGGACAGGGCCGGAACATTCAGTACTTC.

The rearrangement uses TRBV20-1 and TRBJ1-1; 7 bases are a match to TRBD1. CDR1 and CDR2 (germline): DFQATT, SNEGSKA (reference sequence). J was trimmed by 4 bases and V by 5 bases; bases with no gene match: 7. The CDR3 spans 13 residues. CDR3 amino acids: CSAPTTGTTEAFF. The CDR3 DNA sequence: TGCAGTGCTCCCACGACAGGGACCACTGAAGCTTTCTTT.

The rearrangement uses TRBV28 and TRBJ2-6; D is uncertain. Germline assignment: CDR1 MDHEN and CDR2 SYDVKM. The V end lost 6 bases, the J end lost 4 bases, and 13 bases lay between the germline ends. This CDR3 comprises 15 residues. This CDR3 reads CASSLRRPGANVLTF. CDR3 DNA sequence: TGTGCCAGCAGCCTCCGGCGGCCGGGGGCCAACGTCCTGACTTTC.